The clone carrying this T cell receptor beta chain was detected ten times or more. The antigen is not known. 5'RACE template switching added a universal primer site and UMIs to TCR cDNA. TCRdb fed the 5' RACE reads into MiXCR, producing one record per CDR3 protein. The sample lists about 350,000 distinct CDR3 sequences, 8.1% seen once, with roughly a sixth in the top ten. This sample was included in a study of T cells after yellow fever vaccination. About the research overall: The fractions with low cell numbers were processed using SMART-Seq v4 Ultra Low Input. Findings of the study overall: Reappearance after the booster was observed for most primary-vaccination clones (roughly 96% CD4, around 90% CD8). Of the clonotypes, a small share occurred in both CD4 and CD8 compartments.

Germline V gene data show CDR1 as SGHRS and CDR2 as YFSETQ. V dropped 0 bases and J dropped 7; count of bases not matched to a gene: 10. The CDR3 covers 15 residues. This clonotype was obtained from a man aged 18-30 years who received the YFV17D yellow fever vaccine. The input for sequencing was PBMCs, taken roughly 47 days after the first yellow fever vaccination. The chain combines TRBV5-1 with TRBJ2-7; TRBD2 aligns across 7 bases. CDR3 bases: TGCGCCAGCAGCTTGGAGGCTAGCGGTCTACGAGAGCAGTACTTC. This encodes CASSLEASGLREQYF.